Here is one T cell receptor beta chain with its context. Germline CDR1 reads LNHDA; CDR2 reads SQIVND (reference sequence). Trimming removed 5 bases from V and 2 bases from J, with 10 bases in between. The CDR3 is made up of 14 amino acids. The data were obtained in a study of shared clonotypes between healthy human individuals. An approximately 220 ng quantity of DNA, 25,000 to 35,000 T cell genomes, went into the sorted-subset replicate PCRs. Method: immunoSEQ multiplex PCR; TCRdb's copy keeps in-frame clones and lacks some. The table shows some 2,000,000 clones, with about 95% occurring only once. As defined, naive CD8 cells were CD45RO-negative and positively selected for CCR7, with terminally differentiated effector memory CD45RA+ cells excluded.

Material: naive CD8+ T cells sorted from blood. V and J are TRBV19 and TRBJ1-5; D is ambiguous. This clonotype originated in a man younger than 30 in good health. This CDR3 is CASSLGFGNQPQHF. The CDR3, as DNA: TGTGCCAGTAGTCTAGGGTTTGGCAATCAGCCCCAGCATTTT.